This note documents a single TCR beta chain sequence. No antigen is known for it. This sample stems from a study of PD-1 blockade in classical Hodgkin lymphoma. V lost 1 base to trimming and J lost 9 bases; unmatched junction nucleotides: 12. Germline CDR1 reads SGHRS; CDR2 reads YFSETQ. CDR3 length equals 16 residues. Profiled with immunoSEQ multiplex PCR; TCRdb holds only in-frame clones, not every one. The sample lists about 96,000 clones; under 95% were seen once. Points from the study as a whole: Exclusion applied to patients who initiated nivolumab less than 1 year following ASCT. Baseline diversity in complete responders resembled that of newly diagnosed patients.

Time point noted: cycle 4 day 1 (C4D1), after about 6 weeks of nivolumab. Each patient's relapse followed autologous stem cell transplantation, and brentuximab vedotin exposure varied. Best overall response was complete response, partial response or progressive disease in these relapsed/refractory classical Hodgkin lymphoma patients. This rearrangement joins TRBV5-1 to TRBJ2-1; 8 bases fit TRBD2. This clonotype originated in a human donor with classical Hodgkin lymphoma. Sequencing used peripheral blood mononuclear cells (PBMCs), obtained before the fourth cycle of nivolumab. CDR3 coding DNA: TGCGCCAGCAGCTTGCGCGGGAGGATGACGGGGGGTGAGCAGTTCTTC. It translates to CASSLRGRMTGGEQFF.